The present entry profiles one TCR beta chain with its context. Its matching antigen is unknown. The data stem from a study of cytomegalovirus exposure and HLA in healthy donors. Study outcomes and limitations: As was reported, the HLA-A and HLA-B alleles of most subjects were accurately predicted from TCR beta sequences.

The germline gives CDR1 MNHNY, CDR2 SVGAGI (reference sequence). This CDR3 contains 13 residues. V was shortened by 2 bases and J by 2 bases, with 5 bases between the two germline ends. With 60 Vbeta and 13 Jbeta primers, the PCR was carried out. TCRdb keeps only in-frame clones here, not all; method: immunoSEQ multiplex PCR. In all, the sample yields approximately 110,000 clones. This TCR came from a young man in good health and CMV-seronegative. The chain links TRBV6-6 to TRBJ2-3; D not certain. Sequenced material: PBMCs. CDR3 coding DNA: TGTGCCAGCAGTTACCGGTCCACAGATACGCAGTATTTT. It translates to CASSYRSTDTQYF.